The clone carrying this TCR beta chain was recorded once. The sample comes from a study of T cell changes during pregnancy in multiple sclerosis. This table comes from immunoSEQ multiplex PCR, and its TCRdb copy is limited to in-frame clones, with some not included. In the table there are some 80,000 clones, around 92% of which are singletons. V lost 3 bases to trimming and J lost 4 bases; unmatched junction nucleotides: 6. In germline, CDR1 is ENHRY, CDR2 SYGVKD. This CDR3 is built from 16 residues. This sequence was found in a female donor in good health, enrolled as a control in a pregnancy study. The specimen was peripheral blood, collected in the first trimester of pregnancy. This rearrangement joins TRBV10-3 to TRBJ1-3; 10 bases fit TRBD1. For the CDR3, the DNA is TGTGCCATCAGTGAACCGACAGGGGGCAGAGGAAACACCATATATTTT. Its translation is CAISEPTGGRGNTIYF.